The 5 T cell receptor beta chains reported below all come from one sample, sequenced in a study of cytomegalovirus exposure and HLA in healthy donors. Profiling relied on immunoSEQ multiplex PCR, and the TCRdb table lists in-frame clones only, not all of them. Altogether approximately 120,000 clones are present, roughly 89% being singletons, with the ten largest covering 1.1%. The sequencing sample was made of PBMCs. Source of these receptors: a woman younger than 35 in good health and CMV-seronegative.

The chain combines TRBV11-1 with TRBJ2-1; possibly TRBD1 for D (5 bases). CDR1 is SGHAT, CDR2 FQDESV, per germline (reference sequence). The CDR3 totals 17 residues. V lost 1 base to trimming and J lost 1 base, with 14 bases between them. CDR3 region: CASSLVRIQGSYNEQFF. The DNA of the CDR3 is TGTGCCAGCAGCTTAGTAAGGATCCAGGGTTCCTACAATGAGCAGTTCTTC.

This clone came up a few times. The rearrangement uses TRBV6-1 and TRBJ1-2; D unclear. Trimming removed 5 bases at V and 4 bases at J, with 8 bases between. This CDR3 has 12 amino acids. The germline V gene encodes CDR1 MNHNS and CDR2 SASEGT. The CDR3 DNA follows: TGTGCCAGCAGTCGGGGTCGCTATGGCTACACCTTC. It yields the protein CASSRGRYGYTF.

The count of this clone is one. The rearrangement joins TRBV9 to TRBJ2-2; the match to TRBD2 covers 8 bases. From germline, CDR1 is SGDLS and CDR2 YYNGEE. The CDR3 is 15 amino acids. V was pared by 4 bases and J by 7 bases, with 9 bases of the junction left unmatched. CDR3 coding DNA: TGTGCCAGCAGCCCAGCGGGAGCTCGGGTCGGGGAGCTGTTTTTT. Amino acid sequence: CASSPAGARVGELFF.

The chain combines TRBV28 with TRBJ1-2, with TRBD1 identical over 9 bases. The ends lost 7 bases at V and 4 bases at J; junction bases unmatched: 7. The CDR3 runs 14 residues. Germline V CDR1 and CDR2: MDHEN, SYDVKM. The CDR3 loop reads CASTLTGGIYGYTF. In DNA, the CDR3 is TGTGCCAGCACCTTGACAGGGGGGATCTATGGCTACACCTTC.

This chain connects TRBV11-2 to TRBJ2-3, with D possibly being TRBD1 (6 bases). V shed 1 base and J shed 1 base, with 9 bases lying between them. The CDR3 spans 15 residues. Germline CDR1 SGHAT, CDR2 FQNNGV. This CDR3 reads CASSLGGPGTDTQYF. CDR3 DNA sequence: TGTGCCAGCAGCTTAGGGGGGCCCGGCACAGATACGCAGTATTTT.